This record concerns one TCR beta chain sequence. Antigen unknown. This sample stems from a study of cytomegalovirus exposure and HLA in healthy donors. Overall study results and limits: Confirmation was obtained in vitro that a few CMV-associated chains are specific for CMV antigens. Researchers reportedly found TCR beta sequences accurately predicted most subjects' HLA-A and HLA-B alleles. Data from an earlier analysis indicated that most TCR beta V segments were productive either about 87% or about 30% of the time.

This PCR relied on a set of 60 Vbeta primers and 13 Jbeta primers. Sequencing was performed with immunoSEQ multiplex PCR; in TCRdb, only in-frame clones are kept and a portion is missing. The sample yields some 150,000 clones, of which the top ten take up about 2%. V was cut by 3 bases and J by 3 bases, with 11 bases left in between. This CDR3 contains 14 residues. CDR1 is MNHEY, CDR2 SMNVEV, per germline (reference sequence). The chain links TRBV27 to TRBJ1-1; D is unclear. Sequences were obtained from PBMCs. The receptor was isolated from a woman between 18 and 29 years old in good health and CMV-seronegative. This CDR3 is CASSLSKSDTEAFF. In nucleotides, the CDR3 is TGTGCCAGCAGTTTGTCGAAGTCGGACACTGAAGCTTTCTTT.